The sequence of this TCR beta chain was determined in a study of OX40 agonist ivuxolimab in advanced cancers. Study at large: Recorded diagnoses for dose-escalation patients were hepatocellular carcinoma, melanoma, renal cell or head and neck cancer. Findings and limits, study-wide: The mean number of expanded clones was higher in CD8+ T cells than in CD4+.

The CDR3 is 17 residues long. CDR1 is SEHNR and CDR2 is FQNEAQ in the germline V gene (reference sequence). The V gene end was trimmed by 1 base and the J gene end by 10 bases; junction bases not matched to a gene: 15. Clones were read by immunoSEQ multiplex PCR, and TCRdb kept only the in-frame ones, dropping some. Of 70,000 to 80,000 clones listed, about 84% are singletons. About this clone: Its antigen is as yet unknown.

This specimen consisted of CD4+ or CD8+ T cells sorted from blood, obtained in a trial of the OX40 agonist ivuxolimab. This clonotype originated in an adult with an advanced solid tumor such as melanoma, head and neck, liver or kidney cancer. The V and J genes are TRBV7-9 and TRBJ2-1; TRBD2 aligns across 8 bases. The CDR3 loop reads CASSLVSGLAGRGEQFF. The DNA of the CDR3 is TGTGCCAGCAGCTTAGTGTCCGGGCTAGCGGGCCGAGGGGAGCAGTTCTTC.